These T cell receptor beta chains were read from a single sample in a study of PD-1 blockade in classical Hodgkin lymphoma. Using immunoSEQ multiplex PCR, the repertoire was profiled, and TCRdb retains in-frame clones only, with some absent. The table records about 15,000 clones, 86% of them present only once. Sequenced sample: CD4+ T cells from blood. The receptors stem from a human donor with classical Hodgkin lymphoma. CDR3s include the opening cysteine and the closing phenylalanine or tryptophan. Each record gives: clone size, V gene, D gene, J gene, CDR3 protein, CDR3 DNA. D genes are given only for firm matches. A clone size is listed for some rows: how often the clone was seen (once, few, many), or a class if it is expanded.

size: -
V: TRBV19
D: -
J: TRBJ1-2
CDR3: CASSLGRRDGYTF
DNA: TGTGCCAGTAGTCTGGGCAGGCGGGACGGCTACACCTTC

size: -
V: TRBV15
D: -
J: TRBJ2-2
CDR3: CATSKDTPGLFF
DNA: TGTGCCACCAGCAAAGACACCCCCGGGCTGTTTTTT

size: -
V: TRBV19
D: TRBD1
J: TRBJ2-7
CDR3: CASSPTGTGLYEQYF
DNA: TGTGCCAGTAGCCCCACCGGGACAGGCCTCTACGAGCAGTACTTC

size: -
V: TRBV7-2
D: -
J: TRBJ1-2
CDR3: CASSLSQELKGYGYTF
DNA: TGTGCCAGCAGCTTATCTCAGGAGCTGAAGGGCTATGGCTACACCTTC

size: -
V: TRBV6-1
D: -
J: TRBJ2-7
CDR3: CASSDRGGPYEQYF
DNA: TGTGCCAGCAGTGACAGGGGAGGCCCCTACGAGCAGTACTTC

size: -
V: TRBV30
D: -
J: TRBJ2-6
CDR3: CAWTSGSITGANVLTF
DNA: TGTGCCTGGACCTCGGGTTCTATCACTGGGGCCAACGTCCTGACTTTC

size: -
V: TRBV2
D: TRBD1
J: TRBJ1-3
CDR3: CASSQDRSSGNTIYF
DNA: TGTGCCAGCAGTCAGGACAGGAGCTCTGGAAACACCATATATTTT

size: -
V: TRBV28
D: TRBD1
J: TRBJ1-3
CDR3: CASSSHRGGGNTIYF
DNA: TGTGCCAGCAGTTCCCACAGGGGCGGCGGAAACACCATATATTTT

size: -
V: TRBV5-8
D: TRBD2
J: TRBJ2-2
CDR3: CASSAWGGNTGELFF
DNA: TGTGCCAGCAGCGCCTGGGGGGGGAACACCGGGGAGCTGTTTTTT

size: -
V: TRBV19
D: TRBD1
J: TRBJ1-2
CDR3: CASSGQTGAYGYTF
DNA: TGTGCCAGTAGTGGACAGACAGGGGCCTATGGCTACACCTTC

size: -
V: TRBV11-3
D: TRBD1
J: TRBJ2-7
CDR3: CASRGTGDEQYF
DNA: TGTGCCAGCAGGGGGACAGGGGACGAGCAGTACTTC

size: -
V: TRBV30
D: TRBD2
J: TRBJ2-1
CDR3: CAWRGGLAGGRTYNEQFF
DNA: TGTGCCTGGAGAGGGGGACTAGCGGGAGGGAGAACCTACAATGAGCAGTTCTTC

size: -
V: TRBV4-3
D: TRBD1
J: TRBJ2-2
CDR3: CASRWDSTTGELFF
DNA: TGCGCCAGCAGATGGGACAGCACCACCGGGGAGCTGTTTTTT

size: -
V: TRBV5-1
D: -
J: TRBJ1-1
CDR3: CASSWGQNTEAFF
DNA: TGCGCCAGCAGCTGGGGACAGAACACTGAAGCTTTCTTT

size: -
V: TRBV5-4
D: TRBD1
J: TRBJ2-5
CDR3: CASSLTGAGIKTQYF
DNA: TGTGCCAGCAGCTTAACAGGGGCAGGGATTAAGACCCAGTACTTC

size: -
V: TRBV7-2
D: -
J: TRBJ2-5
CDR3: CASSLGFQETQYF
DNA: TGTGCCAGCAGCTTAGGCTTCCAAGAGACCCAGTACTTC

size: -
V: TRBV6-5
D: TRBD1
J: TRBJ2-1
CDR3: CASRQTGGNEQFF
DNA: TGTGCCAGCAGACAAACAGGGGGCAATGAGCAGTTCTTC

size: few
V: TRBV11-3
D: -
J: TRBJ2-1
CDR3: CASSLDQSGNNEQFF
DNA: TGTGCCAGCAGCTTAGACCAGAGCGGAAACAATGAGCAGTTCTTC

size: -
V: TRBV27
D: -
J: TRBJ2-7
CDR3: CASRTRASYEQYF
DNA: TGTGCCAGCAGGACCCGGGCCTCCTACGAGCAGTACTTC

size: -
V: TRBV19
D: TRBD1
J: TRBJ1-5
CDR3: CASSKRTGGRQPQHF
DNA: TGTGCCAGTAGTAAGCGAACAGGGGGCCGTCAGCCCCAGCATTTT

size: -
V: TRBV5-5
D: -
J: TRBJ2-5
CDR3: CASSFALGYQETQYF
DNA: TGTGCCAGCAGCTTCGCACTGGGGTACCAAGAGACCCAGTACTTC

size: -
V: TRBV7-2
D: TRBD1
J: TRBJ1-2
CDR3: CASSPSGTGVYGYTF
DNA: TGTGCCAGCAGCCCCTCCGGGACAGGGGTCTATGGCTACACCTTC

size: -
V: TRBV19
D: TRBD1
J: TRBJ1-3
CDR3: CASSALDRGEAIYF
DNA: TGTGCCAGTAGTGCCCTGGACAGGGGAGAGGCCATATATTTT

size: -
V: TRBV18
D: TRBD1
J: TRBJ2-7
CDR3: CASSPWTGPYEQYF
DNA: TGTGCCAGCTCACCCTGGACAGGACCCTACGAGCAGTACTTC

size: -
V: TRBV29-1
D: -
J: TRBJ2-7
CDR3: CSVILRGQIYEQYF
DNA: TGCAGCGTGATATTGAGGGGCCAAATTTACGAGCAGTACTTC

size: -
V: TRBV5-8
D: TRBD1
J: TRBJ2-5
CDR3: CASRRDRAAETQYF
DNA: TGTGCCAGCAGACGGGACAGGGCCGCGGAGACCCAGTACTTC

size: -
V: TRBV5-6
D: -
J: TRBJ1-2
CDR3: CASSLVRTDANYGYTF
DNA: TGTGCCAGCAGCTTGGTTCGGACGGACGCTAACTATGGCTACACCTTC

size: -
V: TRBV28
D: TRBD1
J: TRBJ1-3
CDR3: CASSFKGAGGRNTIYF
DNA: TGTGCCAGCAGTTTTAAGGGGGCAGGGGGCAGAAACACCATATATTTT

size: -
V: TRBV6-6
D: TRBD2
J: TRBJ2-7
CDR3: CAASRREGYEQYF
DNA: TGTGCCGCATCGCGGCGGGAGGGCTACGAGCAGTACTTC

size: -
V: TRBV4-3
D: -
J: TRBJ2-6
CDR3: CASSQDSSGANVLTF
DNA: TGCGCCAGCAGCCAAGACAGCTCTGGGGCCAACGTCCTGACTTTC

size: once
V: TRBV28
D: -
J: TRBJ1-5
CDR3: CASSLSFNQPQHF
DNA: TGTGCCAGCAGTTTATCGTTTAATCAGCCCCAGCATTTT

size: once
V: TRBV28
D: -
J: TRBJ1-4
CDR3: CASSLSPRAEKLFF
DNA: TGTGCCAGCAGTTTAAGTCCCAGGGCCGAAAAACTGTTTTTT

size: -
V: TRBV5-6
D: TRBD2
J: TRBJ2-7
CDR3: CASSLALGLAGEYEQYF
DNA: TGTGCCAGCAGCTTGGCCCTGGGACTAGCGGGAGAGTACGAGCAGTACTTC

size: -
V: TRBV19
D: -
J: TRBJ1-1
CDR3: CASSIASRSTEAFF
DNA: TGTGCCAGTAGTATCGCTTCTAGGAGCACTGAAGCTTTCTTT

size: -
V: TRBV5-4
D: TRBD1
J: TRBJ2-3
CDR3: CASSWTGGKGADTQYF
DNA: TGTGCCAGCAGCTGGACAGGGGGAAAAGGGGCAGATACGCAGTATTTT

size: -
V: TRBV7-2
D: TRBD2
J: TRBJ2-1
CDR3: CASSPSRLAGPYEQFF
DNA: TGTGCCAGCAGCCCCTCCCGACTAGCGGGACCCTATGAGCAGTTCTTC

size: -
V: TRBV6-1
D: TRBD1
J: TRBJ2-5
CDR3: CASSALGQGIPTQYF
DNA: TGTGCCAGCAGTGCCCTGGGACAGGGAATACCGACCCAGTACTTC